This TCR beta chain was recovered during a study of blood T cells in healthy people across ages. Details on this clonotype: A read error may account for a junction end that differs from germline.

Isolating PBMCs gave at least 7 million of these cells per sample. A second roughly 6 to 11 cycle PCR used barcoded and J-beta primers. TCRdb re-analysed the 5' RACE reads in MiXCR, keeping a single row per CDR3 protein. The sample holds about 1.1 million distinct CDR3 sequences, more than 30% seen once. CDR3 size: 14 residues. The TCR sequence derives from a man aged 18-30 years in good health. The sample taken for sequencing was blood. The chain has TRBV12-3 or TRBV12-4 and TRBJ2-4; unclear D gene. The CDR3 is CASSFLAAKNSQYF. The CDR3 DNA reads as TGTGCCAGCAGTTTTCTGGCAGCCAAAAACAGTCAGTACTTC.